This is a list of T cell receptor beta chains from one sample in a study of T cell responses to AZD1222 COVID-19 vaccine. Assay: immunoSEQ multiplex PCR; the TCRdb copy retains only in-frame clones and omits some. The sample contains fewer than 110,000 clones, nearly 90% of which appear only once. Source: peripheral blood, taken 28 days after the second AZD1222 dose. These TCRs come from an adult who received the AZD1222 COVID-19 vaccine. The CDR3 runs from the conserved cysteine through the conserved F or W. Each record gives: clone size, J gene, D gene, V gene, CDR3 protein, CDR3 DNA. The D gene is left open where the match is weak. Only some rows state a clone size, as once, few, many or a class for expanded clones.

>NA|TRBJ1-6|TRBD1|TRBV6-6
CASSYSGTEVGSPLHF
TGTGCCAGCAGTTACTCAGGGACAGAGGTTGGTTCACCCCTCCACTTT
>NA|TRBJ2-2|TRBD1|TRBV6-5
CATTGVSTGELFF
TGTGCCACCACAGGGGTGAGCACCGGGGAGCTGTTTTTT
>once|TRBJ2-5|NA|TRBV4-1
CASSQVGRIQETQYF
TGCGCCAGCAGCCAAGTAGGTAGGATCCAAGAGACCCAGTACTTC
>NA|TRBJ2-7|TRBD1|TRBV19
CASSIGAGGFYEQYF
TGTGCCAGTAGTATCGGGGCAGGGGGCTTCTACGAGCAGTACTTC
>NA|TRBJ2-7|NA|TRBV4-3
CASSQEVVYEQYF
TGCGCCAGCAGCCAAGAAGTGGTTTACGAGCAGTACTTC
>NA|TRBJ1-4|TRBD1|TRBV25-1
CASSGRTGLNEKLFF
TGTGCCAGCAGTGGAAGGACAGGACTTAATGAAAAACTGTTTTTT
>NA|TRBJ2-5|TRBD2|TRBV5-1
CASSRDGTSGGAETQYF
TGCGCCAGCAGCCGGGATGGGACTAGCGGGGGGGCAGAGACCCAGTACTTC
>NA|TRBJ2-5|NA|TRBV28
CASSQDRVRGETQYF
TGTGCCAGCAGTCAAGACAGAGTTCGAGGGGAGACCCAGTACTTC
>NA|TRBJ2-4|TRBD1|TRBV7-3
CASSATGGGNIQYF
TGTGCCAGCAGCGCTACAGGGGGAGGAAACATTCAGTACTTC
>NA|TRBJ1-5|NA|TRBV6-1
CASSEAMGRSGPQHF
TGTGCCAGCAGTGAGGCAATGGGGCGATCGGGGCCCCAGCATTTT
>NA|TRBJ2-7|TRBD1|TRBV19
CASSNSYRDSYEQYF
TGTGCCAGTAGTAACTCGTACCGGGACAGCTACGAGCAGTACTTC
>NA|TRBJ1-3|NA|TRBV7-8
CASSLAGGLGSGNTIYF
TGTGCCAGCAGCTTAGCCGGGGGGCTAGGATCTGGAAACACCATATATTTT
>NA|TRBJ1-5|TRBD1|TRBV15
CATSRDRVNQPQHF
TGTGCCACCAGCAGGGACAGGGTTAATCAGCCCCAGCATTTT
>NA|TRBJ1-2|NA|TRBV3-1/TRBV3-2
CASSPRLDRFYGYTF
TGTGCCAGCAGCCCGCGACTAGACAGGTTCTATGGCTACACCTTC
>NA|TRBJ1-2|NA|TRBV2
CASSELAMGYTF
TGTGCCAGCAGTGAATTGGCTATGGGCTACACCTTC
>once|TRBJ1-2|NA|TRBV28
CAGSQGNYGYTF
TGTGCCGGGTCCCAGGGAAACTATGGCTACACCTTC
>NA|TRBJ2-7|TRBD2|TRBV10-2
CASTTSGGLSSYEQYF
TGCGCCAGCACGACTAGCGGGGGCTTGAGCTCCTACGAGCAGTACTTC
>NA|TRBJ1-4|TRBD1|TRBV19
CASSLHGTGTSRLFF
TGTGCCAGTAGTCTCCATGGGACAGGAACAAGTAGACTGTTTTTT
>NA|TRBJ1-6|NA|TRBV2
CASSEALQGSYNNSPLHF
TGTGCCAGCAGTGAAGCGCTTCAGGGGAGTTACAATAATTCACCCCTCCACTTT
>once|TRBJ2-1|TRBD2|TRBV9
CASSVATSGGPSYNEQFF
TGTGCCAGCAGCGTAGCTACTAGCGGGGGCCCCTCCTACAATGAGCAGTTCTTC